Listed below are T cell receptor beta chains from one sample, sequenced in a study of cytomegalovirus exposure and HLA in healthy donors. Some clones are missing from TCRdb's copy, which holds only in-frame ones; the method was immunoSEQ multiplex PCR. The table lists over 120,000 clones, around 81% of them singletons, with around 2.5% in the top ten. The specimen was PBMCs. All receptors come from a man aged 50 to 60 in good health and CMV-seronegative. Each CDR3 is given with its conserved first and last residue. Fields, in order: D gene, J gene, CDR3 length, V gene, clone size, CDR3 protein, CDR3 DNA. D genes are given only for firm matches. Size values are once, few and many counts, or a class for expanded clones, and some rows have none.

TRBD1	TRBJ2-5	17	TRBV30	few	CAWSVLRMTGVQETQYF	TGTGCCTGGAGTGTCCTACGAATGACAGGGGTCCAAGAGACCCAGTACTTC
TRBD2	TRBJ2-7	15	TRBV28	-	CASSLWSAGKSEQYF	TGTGCCAGCAGTTTATGGTCAGCGGGGAAGAGCGAGCAGTACTTC
-	TRBJ2-2	11	TRBV9	-	CASSVDRELFF	TGTGCCAGCAGCGTAGACAGGGAGCTGTTTTTT
-	TRBJ1-5	13	TRBV7-9	-	CASSAMGNQPQHF	TGTGCCAGCAGCGCGATGGGCAATCAGCCCCAGCATTTT
TRBD2	TRBJ2-3	15	TRBV5-1	-	CASSLVGLAGDTQYF	TGCGCCAGCAGCTTGGTGGGACTAGCGGGAGATACGCAGTATTTT
TRBD2	TRBJ2-1	15	TRBV9	once	CASSVAGGSYNEQFF	TGTGCCAGCAGCGTAGCGGGGGGCTCCTACAATGAGCAGTTCTTC
-	TRBJ1-1	13	TRBV19	-	CASSPPRDTEAFF	TGTGCCAGTAGTCCTCCCCGCGACACTGAAGCTTTCTTT
TRBD1	TRBJ2-5	15	TRBV5-1	-	CASSEPGQGLTDQYF	TGCGCCAGCAGCGAGCCGGGACAGGGACTTACGGACCAGTACTTC
-	TRBJ2-1	14	TRBV11-2	few	CASSFPDSYNEQFF	TGTGCCAGCAGCTTTCCTGACAGTTACAATGAGCAGTTCTTC
-	TRBJ1-5	14	TRBV6-1	-	CASRTGGGGRTQHF	TGTGCCAGCAGGACGGGTGGGGGAGGGAGGACCCAGCATTTT
-	TRBJ1-5	14	TRBV2	-	CASSDTRNNQPQHF	TGTGCCAGCAGCGACACGAGAAACAATCAGCCCCAGCATTTT
-	TRBJ2-7	14	TRBV5-4	-	CASTTGVSDYEQYF	TGTGCCAGCACCACGGGGGTTAGCGACTACGAGCAGTACTTC
-	TRBJ2-5	14	TRBV18	-	CASSPETNQETQYF	TGTGCCAGCTCACCAGAGACTAACCAAGAGACCCAGTACTTC
TRBD1	TRBJ1-1	16	TRBV28	-	CASSIPKGTGGTEAFF	TGTGCCAGCAGCATTCCCAAGGGGACAGGGGGCACTGAAGCTTTCTTT
TRBD1	TRBJ1-4	14	TRBV30	-	CAWMAGQPNEKLFF	TGTGCCTGGATGGCGGGACAGCCTAATGAAAAACTGTTTTTT
TRBD1	TRBJ1-2	16	TRBV2	-	CASSRTGASYNYGYTF	TGTGCCAGCAGTAGGACAGGGGCCTCGTATAACTATGGCTACACCTTC
-	TRBJ1-6	14	TRBV7-3	once	CASSLMGSNSPLHF	TGTGCCAGCAGCTTAATGGGCTCTAATTCACCCCTCCACTTT
TRBD1	TRBJ1-1	12	TRBV30	-	CAWSPGTAEAFF	TGTGCCTGGAGTCCCGGGACAGCTGAAGCTTTCTTT
-	TRBJ2-7	15	TRBV30	few	CAWSQALGGTYEQYF	TGTGCCTGGAGCCAGGCTCTTGGGGGGACCTACGAGCAGTACTTC
-	TRBJ2-2	14	TRBV10-1	few	CASSEVQDTGELFF	TGCGCCAGCAGTGAGGTGCAGGACACCGGGGAGCTGTTTTTT
-	TRBJ2-1	15	TRBV6-6	-	CASSFQGRIDDEQFF	TGTGCCAGCAGTTTCCAGGGTAGGATCGACGATGAGCAGTTCTTC
-	TRBJ1-1	14	TRBV11-3	-	CASSWTRADAEAFF	TGTGCCAGCAGCTGGACTCGAGCCGACGCTGAAGCTTTCTTT
-	TRBJ2-3	12	TRBV9	-	CASSVVSDTQYF	TGTGCCAGCAGCGTAGTTTCTGATACGCAGTATTTT
-	TRBJ2-5	15	TRBV30	-	CAWSVRGRYQETQYF	TGTGCCTGGAGTGTCAGAGGAAGGTACCAAGAGACCCAGTACTTC
-	TRBJ1-4	14	TRBV7-2	-	CASSPALQGEKLFF	TGTGCCAGCAGCCCGGCCTTACAGGGTGAAAAACTGTTTTTT
-	TRBJ2-7	14	TRBV19	-	CASSPGGGPSEQYF	TGTGCCAGTAGTCCCGGCGGGGGCCCCTCCGAGCAGTACTTC
TRBD2	TRBJ2-7	15	TRBV6-5	-	CASNKASGSTYEQYF	TGTGCCAGCAACAAGGCTAGCGGGAGCACGTACGAGCAGTACTTC
-	TRBJ1-4	12	TRBV30	-	CAWSRGNEKLFF	TGTGCCTGGAGCCGGGGAAATGAAAAACTGTTTTTT
-	TRBJ1-1	15	TRBV27	once	CASSPPGGLNTEAFF	TGTGCCAGCAGCCCCCCCGGCGGGCTGAACACTGAAGCTTTCTTT
TRBD1	TRBJ1-2	14	TRBV2	-	CASSVTQGPDGYTF	TGTGCCAGCAGCGTAACACAGGGGCCGGATGGCTACACCTTC
TRBD1	TRBJ2-3	15	TRBV27	-	CASSLGPGGEDTQYF	TGTGCCAGCAGTCTAGGGCCAGGGGGAGAGGATACGCAGTATTTT
TRBD2	TRBJ2-7	14	TRBV7-8	-	CASSKGLAVGEQYF	TGTGCCAGCAGTAAAGGACTAGCGGTAGGGGAGCAGTACTTC
-	TRBJ2-1	13	TRBV7-3	-	CASSLTTGQQQFF	TGTGCCAGCAGCTTAACGACAGGACAACAGCAGTTCTTC